In this sample, the clone carrying this TCR beta chain turned up once. These data originate in a study of T cells in Graves' hyperthyroidism and ophthalmopathy. The CDR3 spans 14 residues. Germline V gene sequence: CDR1 MGHRA, CDR2 YSYEKL. V was trimmed by 2 bases and J by 8 bases, leaving 12 bases between them. The TCR beta CDR3 regions underwent amplification using RNA transcripts as the source. The primer set for the first-round RT-PCR of the TCR CDR3 was HTBI. TCRdb re-called the multiplex PCR reads with MiXCR, one entry per CDR3 protein. The table has more than 300,000 distinct CDR3 sequences, approximately 18% seen once; the top ten hold about a third. The study based diagnoses on clinical symptoms, serum thyroxine and TRAb, thyroid ultrasound and orbital computed tomography.

The sequence derives from a woman aged 25 to 39 with Graves' hyperthyroidism that later progressed to Graves' ophthalmopathy. Material: blood. The chain uses TRBV4-1 and TRBJ1-4; D remains unclear. In nucleotides, the CDR3 is TGCGCCAGCAGCCAAAATTGGTCGCGCGAAAAACTGTTTTTT. It specifies CASSQNWSREKLFF.